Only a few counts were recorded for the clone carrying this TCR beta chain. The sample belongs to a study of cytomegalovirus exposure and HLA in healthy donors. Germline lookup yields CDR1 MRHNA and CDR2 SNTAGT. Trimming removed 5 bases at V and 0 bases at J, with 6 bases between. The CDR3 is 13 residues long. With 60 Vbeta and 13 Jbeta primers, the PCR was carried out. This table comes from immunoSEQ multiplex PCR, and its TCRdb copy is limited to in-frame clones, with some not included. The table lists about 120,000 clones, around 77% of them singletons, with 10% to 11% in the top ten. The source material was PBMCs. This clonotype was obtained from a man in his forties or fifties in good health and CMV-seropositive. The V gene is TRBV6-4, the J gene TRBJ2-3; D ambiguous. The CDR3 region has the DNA TGTGCCAGCAGTATCTCTAGCACAGATACGCAGTATTTT. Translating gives CASSISSTDTQYF.